One and the same sample provided the 2 T cell receptor beta chains below, sequenced in a study of identical twins. TCRdb reanalysed the 5' RACE reads using MiXCR and keeps one entry per CDR3 protein. The data contain roughly 250,000 distinct CDR3 sequences, approximately 7% of them seen just once; the ten biggest clones take up 3% to 4%. These sequences were also reported in another study, on yellow fever vaccine responses in identical twins.

Specimen: memory (CD45RO+) T cells sorted from blood. The receptors originated from a woman between 18 and 29 years old in good health.

V and J are TRBV6-4 and TRBJ2-3, with D maybe TRBD2 (6 bases). The CDR3 sequence is 16 residues long. The germline V gene has CDR1 MRHNA and CDR2 SNTAGT. V shed 0 bases and J shed 0 bases, with 10 bases lying between them. The CDR3 DNA is TGTGCCAGCAGTGACTCTGTGGGGGGAAGCACAGATACGCAGTATTTT. As protein: CASSDSVGGSTDTQYF.

This clonotype was recorded a few times. The chain has TRBV5-5 and TRBJ2-5; the match to TRBD2 covers 14 bases. The CDR3 contains 16 residues. V lost 2 bases to trimming and J lost 6 bases; unmatched junction nucleotides: 6. From germline, CDR1 is SGHKS and CDR2 YYEKEE (reference sequence). The CDR3 DNA reads TGTGCCAGCAGCTTCCAGACTAGCGGGGGGGTAAAGACCCAGTACTTC. Protein: CASSFQTSGGVKTQYF.